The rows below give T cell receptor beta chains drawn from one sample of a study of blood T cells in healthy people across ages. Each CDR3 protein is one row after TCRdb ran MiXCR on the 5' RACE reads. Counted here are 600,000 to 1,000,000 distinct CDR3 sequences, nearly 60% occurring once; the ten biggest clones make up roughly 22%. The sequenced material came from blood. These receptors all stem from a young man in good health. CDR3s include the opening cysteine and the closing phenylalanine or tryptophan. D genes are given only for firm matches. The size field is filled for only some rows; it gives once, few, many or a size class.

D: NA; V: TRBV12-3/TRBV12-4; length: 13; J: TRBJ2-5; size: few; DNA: TGTGCCAGCAGTTTATTGACGGGAGAGACCCAGTACTTC; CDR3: CASSLLTGETQYF
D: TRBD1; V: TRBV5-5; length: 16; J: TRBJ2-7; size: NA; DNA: TGTGCCAGCAGCTTGGCCCCGGGACAGTTGACCTACGAGCAGTACTTC; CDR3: CASSLAPGQLTYEQYF
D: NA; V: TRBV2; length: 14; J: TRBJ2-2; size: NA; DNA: TGTGCCAGCAGACCCACAGACCACACCGGGGAGCTGTTTTTT; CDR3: CASRPTDHTGELFF
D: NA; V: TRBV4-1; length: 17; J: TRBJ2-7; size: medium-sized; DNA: TGTGCCAGCAGCCAAGTACGCGGAACGTCCGGTCGAGGCGAGCAGTACTTC; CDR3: CASSQVRGTSGRGEQYF
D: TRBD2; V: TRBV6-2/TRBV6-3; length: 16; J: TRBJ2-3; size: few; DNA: TGTGCCAGCAGCAAAACCCGGGGACTAAACACAGATACGCAGTATTTT; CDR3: CASSKTRGLNTDTQYF
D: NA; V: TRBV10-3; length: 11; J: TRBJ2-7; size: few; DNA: TGTGCCATCAGTGGCAACTACGAGCAGTACTTC; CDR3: CAISGNYEQYF
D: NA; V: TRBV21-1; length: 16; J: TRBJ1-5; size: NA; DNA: TGTGCCAGCAGCAAATCCCAAAGATCGAGCAATCAGCCCCAGCATTTT; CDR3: CASSKSQRSSNQPQHF
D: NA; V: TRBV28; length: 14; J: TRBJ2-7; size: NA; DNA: TGTGCCAGCAGGAACAGCGGGCGCTCCTACGAGCAGTACTTC; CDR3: CASRNSGRSYEQYF
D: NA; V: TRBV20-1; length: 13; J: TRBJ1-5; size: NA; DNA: TGCAGTGCTATTGGGGGGTGGGAACAGCCCCAGCATTTT; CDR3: CSAIGGWEQPQHF
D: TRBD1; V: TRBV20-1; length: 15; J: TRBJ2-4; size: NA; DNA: TGCAGTGCTATAAGGGGCGGACAGGGCAAAAGTGAGCAGTACTTC; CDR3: CSAIRGGQGKSEQYF
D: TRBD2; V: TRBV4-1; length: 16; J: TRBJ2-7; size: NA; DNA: TGCGCCAGCAGCCAAGATATCGCGGGAGGATACTACGAGCAGTACTTC; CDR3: CASSQDIAGGYYEQYF
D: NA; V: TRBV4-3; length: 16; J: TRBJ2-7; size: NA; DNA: TGCGCCGGCAGCCAAGTATTACAGCGTCAGGGAAACGAGCAGTACTTC; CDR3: CAGSQVLQRQGNEQYF
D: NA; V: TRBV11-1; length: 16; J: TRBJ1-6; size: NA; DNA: TGTGCCAGCAGCTTACGGGGTGGCTCCTATAATTCACCCCTCCACTTT; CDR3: CASSLRGGSYNSPLHF
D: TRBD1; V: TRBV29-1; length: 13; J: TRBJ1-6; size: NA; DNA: TGCAGCGTAGGGGACAGTTACAATTCACCCCTCCACTTT; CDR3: CSVGDSYNSPLHF
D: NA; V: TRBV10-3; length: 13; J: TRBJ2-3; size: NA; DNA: TGTGCCACCTGGGGGGGGCCGACAGATACGCAGTATTTT; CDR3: CATWGGPTDTQYF
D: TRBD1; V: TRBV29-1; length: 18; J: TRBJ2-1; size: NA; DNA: TGCAGCGTTAGAGGGAATTTTCTAAACCGGGACAGGGGCAATGAGCAGTTCTTC; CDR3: CSVRGNFLNRDRGNEQFF
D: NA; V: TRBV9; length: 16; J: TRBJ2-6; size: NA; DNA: TGTGCCAGCAGCGTAGCGGACGTACTTGGGGCCAACGTCCTGACTTTC; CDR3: CASSVADVLGANVLTF
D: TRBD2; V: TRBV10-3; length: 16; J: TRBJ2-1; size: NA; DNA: TGTGCCATCAGTGAGTCTGGCGGGAGGACCCACAATGAGCAGTTCTTC; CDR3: CAISESGGRTHNEQFF